The following is a T cell receptor (beta chain) sequence with its context. The investigators amplified TCR beta CDR3 regions from RNA transcripts. HTBI primers were the set used in a first-round RT-PCR of the TCR CDR3. TCRdb passed the multiplex PCR reads through MiXCR, listing each CDR3 protein once. The data show about 370,000 distinct CDR3 sequences, nearly 15% seen once. These data come from a study of T cells in Graves' hyperthyroidism and ophthalmopathy. Looking at the study overall: Peripheral blood was secured at the point of initial diagnosis, before any treatment.

CDR3 length: 14 residues. CDR1 SNHLY and CDR2 FYNNEI come from the germline V gene. Unmatched junction bases numbered 7, after V lost 8 bases and J lost 1 base. In the ophthalmopathy cohort, Clinical Activity Score was at least 3, NOSPECS grade at least 4, and duration under 3 months. Clinical symptoms, serum thyroxine, TRAb, thyroid ultrasound and orbital computed tomography informed diagnoses. Fresh peripheral blood, about 9.3 ml, yielded the PBMCs. The chain carries TRBV2 and TRBJ2-5; 7 bases are shared with TRBD1. The clonotype originates from a woman in her sixties with Graves' ophthalmopathy. The specimen was blood. CDR3 DNA: TGTGCCAGCTCTCTGGACAGGAGCCAAGAGACCCAGTACTTC. Protein: CASSLDRSQETQYF.